This TCR beta chain was found in a study of cutaneous CD30+ T cell lymphoproliferative disorder and hepatitis E (dated by TCRdb to the late 2010s). Notes on this clone: Its antigen is not yet known. No much larger clonotype is one base removed from it; base qualities were not supplied.

Library preparation used the immunoSEQ multiplex PCR assay. TCRdb stores this immuneACCESS table with in-frame sequences only. Part of the clones is absent; in the studies checked, under half of the shortfall reflects unresolved V genes, and no reason is known for the rest. Across this sample there are 7,000 to 9,500 clones, with 65% to 75% seen only once. Approximately 1.2% of the sample is taken by the ten largest. The CDR3 sequence holds 14 residues, the cysteine and phenylalanine included. Left in the record is the CDR3 DNA by itself, 42 bases read in frame from the first base. In the germline V gene, CDR1 corresponds to MDHEN and CDR2 to SYDVKM. The V end gives up 4 bases and the J end 4 bases, leaving 6 bases in the junction not matched to a gene.

The receptor chain draws on TRBV28 and TRBJ2-7, with TRBD1 identical over 8 junction bases. Sequencing was performed on blood. This receptor was taken from a human donor with a cutaneous T cell lymphoproliferative disorder associated with hepatitis E virus. The DNA sequence follows: TGTGCCAGCAGTTGGAGGACAGGGTCATACGAGCAGTACTTC. It translates to CASSWRTGSYEQYF.